This record concerns one TCR beta chain sequence. This entry is derived from a study of monozygotic twins with inflammatory bowel disease. Nested PCRs (16 and 9 cycles, two total) were applied to TCRalpha and TCRbeta cDNA. For each CDR3 protein, TCRdb gives one entry from its re-call of the 5' RACE reads, without DNA. In total, the table holds about 210,000 distinct CDR3 sequences. Germline CDR1 is MNHEY and CDR2 is SVGAGI. This CDR3 comprises 15 residues. The specimen sequenced was blood. The sequence was collected from a human donor with ulcerative colitis or Crohn's disease, or a healthy co-twin of an affected twin (not recorded which). This chain links TRBV6-5 with TRBJ2-3; the TCRdb call, TRBD2, lacks DNA for checking. The CDR3 reads CASSYGAGTLDTQYF.